A few counts support the clone carrying this T cell receptor (beta chain). Study processing details: Amplifying reference gene primers gave estimates of nucleated cell counts. The assay was immunoSEQ multiplex PCR, and TCRdb's table has in-frame clones only and misses some. That table gives V, J and clone size, and the DNA gave D and trimming. Among about 210,000 clones, roughly 82% were seen once, and the ten largest hold 10% to 15%. The CDR3 is 13 residues long. V was shortened by 6 bases and J by 4 bases, with 13 bases between the two germline ends. Germline assignment: CDR1 LNHNV and CDR2 YYDKDF (reference sequence). The data derive from a study of blood T cell repertoires in COVID-19. Study in general: Material from acute and convalescent COVID-19 was sourced from the United States, Italy and Spain. From T cells, B-cell-depleted T cells, or PBMCs came the material, which was cDNA or gDNA.

This rearrangement joins TRBV15 to TRBJ2-7; D perhaps matches TRBD2 (5 bases). Sequences were obtained from peripheral blood. The TCR comes from a woman aged 40 to 50 with acute or convalescent COVID-19. The CDR3 sequence: CATSPGRGYEQYF. The CDR3 DNA follows: TGTGCCACCAGTCCCGGTCGCGGGTACGAGCAGTACTTC.